This passage covers 12 T cell receptor beta chains from one sample sequenced in a study of beta chain features in type 1 diabetes. Reverse transcribing all isolated RNA meant expressed TCRB transcripts were sequenced. Profiled with immunoSEQ multiplex PCR; TCRdb holds only in-frame clones, not every one. Seen here are around 500,000 clones, over 9.5% observed once, and the top ten hold approximately 0.05%. Sequencing input: naive CD4+ T cells from blood. The receptor source for this set is a woman aged 18 to 35 in good health.

The CDR3 DNA reads as TGCAGCGTGGCGGACAGAAACAATGAGCAGTTCTTC. Protein: CSVADRNNEQFF. The chain couples TRBV29-1 to TRBJ2-1; D may be TRBD1 (6 bases). Germline CDR1 and CDR2: SQVTM and ANQGSEA. The CDR3 spans 12 residues. V dropped 6 bases and J dropped 5 bases, with 11 bases sitting between them.

The rearrangement joins TRBV15 to TRBJ2-1; 7 bases align to TRBD1. The CDR3 consists of 14 residues. V lost 6 bases and J lost 5; bases outside the gene matches: 7. CDR1 LNHNV and CDR2 YYDKDF come from the germline V gene (reference sequence). CDR3 residues: CATRNRDSHNEQFF. CDR3 nucleotides: TGTGCCACCAGAAACCGGGACAGCCACAATGAGCAGTTCTTC. The full variable domain, rest sourced from reference TRBV15 and TRBJ2-1, is DAMVIQNPRYQVTQFGKPVTLSCSQTLNHNVMYWYQQKSSQAPKLLFHYYDKDFNNEADTPDNFQSRRPNTSFCFLDIRSPGLGDTAMYLCATRNRDSHNEQFFGPGTRLTVL.

The J gene is TRBJ2-1, the V gene TRBV6-6; possibly TRBD1 for D (6 bases). The CDR3 is 15 residues long. The germline gives CDR1 MNHNY, CDR2 SVGAGI (reference sequence). Trimming stripped 5 bases from V and 10 bases from J, with 21 bases between. The CDR3 coding sequence is TGTGCCAGCAGTACCGGGACATCTCACAAGCAGGAGCAGTTCTTC. This encodes CASSTGTSHKQEQFF.

This chain joins TRBV11-1 and TRBJ2-7, with D possibly matching TRBD2 (6 bases). Trimming left V 1 base short and J 1 base short, with 11 bases between. Germline lookup yields CDR1 SGHAT and CDR2 FQDESV (reference sequence). The CDR3 is 15 residues long. The CDR3 is CASSLDGRGSYEQYF. The CDR3, as DNA: TGTGCCAGCAGCTTAGACGGACGGGGGTCCTACGAGCAGTACTTC. Full variable domain (missing parts from reference TRBV11-1 and TRBJ2-7): EAEVAQSPRYKITEKSQAVAFWCDPISGHATLYWYRQILGQGPELLVQFQDESVVDDSQLPKDRFSAERLKGVDSTLKIQPAELGDSAMYLCASSLDGRGSYEQYFGPGTRLTVT.

This clone was observed a few times. The chain joins TRBV15 to TRBJ1-3, with D hard to call. This CDR3 contains 16 residues. Germline loops: CDR1 LNHNV, CDR2 YYDKDF (reference sequence). V gave up 1 base and J gave up 0 bases, with 10 bases separating them. The CDR3 protein is CATSRARRTSGNTIYF. The CDR3 DNA follows: TGTGCCACCAGCAGAGCAAGACGGACCTCTGGAAACACCATATATTTT.

The CDR3 loop is CASSLEIDRLKAFF. CDR3 in DNA: TGCGCCAGCAGCTTGGAGATTGACAGACTCAAAGCTTTCTTT. The chain links TRBV5-1 to TRBJ1-1; TRBD1 might be the D (5 bases). Germline V CDR1 and CDR2: SGHRS, YFSETQ. Between the trimmed V and J ends, which lost 0 bases and 9 bases, there was a span of 15 bases. The CDR3 is 14 amino acids.

V gene TRBV29-1 combines with J gene TRBJ1-1, with D possibly TRBD1 on 5 matching bases. Germline V lookup: CDR1 SQVTM, CDR2 ANQGSEA. The V and J ends lost 2 bases and 1 base respectively, with 14 bases between them. The CDR3 totals 15 residues. Here the CDR3 reads CSVESLGAWNTEAFF. As DNA, the CDR3 is TGCAGCGTTGAATCTCTCGGGGCTTGGAACACTGAAGCTTTCTTT.

The sample holds a few counts of this clone. This chain joins TRBV5-5 and TRBJ2-4, with D perhaps matching TRBD2 (6 bases). CDR3 length equals 16 residues. The germline V gene encodes CDR1 SGHKS and CDR2 YYEKEE (reference sequence). V dropped 4 bases and J dropped 5 bases, with 19 bases sitting between them. The chain's CDR3 is CASSALNGGVQNIQYF. DNA for the CDR3: TGTGCCAGCAGCGCCCTCAATGGCGGGGTCCAAAACATTCAGTACTTC.

This clone was seen more than once but under ten times. The chain has TRBV25-1 and TRBJ2-1, with 7 bases fitting TRBD2. V gave up 2 bases and J gave up 0 bases; unmatched junction bases: 4. The CDR3 is made up of 16 amino acids. From germline, CDR1 is MGHDK and CDR2 SYGVNS. CDR3 in amino acids: CASSERAGSSYNEQFF. CDR3 nucleotide sequence: TGTGCCAGCAGTGAACGAGCGGGGAGCTCCTACAATGAGCAGTTCTTC.

There are a few counts of this clone. The chain links TRBV4-1 to TRBJ2-1; TRBD2 agrees at 11 bases. The CDR3 is 15 amino acids. V gave up 1 base and J gave up 8 bases; unmatched junction bases: 4. The germline CDR1 and CDR2 sequences are MGHRA and YSYEKL. CDR3 nucleotides: TGCGCCAGCAGCCAAGGACTAGCGGGATTGTATGAGCAGTTCTTC. Its translation: CASSQGLAGLYEQFF.

The V call is TRBV6-5, the J call TRBJ2-1; D not certain. There are 12 residues in the CDR3. CDR1 and CDR2 (germline): MNHEY, SVGAGI. V lost 5 bases and J 4 bases, leaving 6 bases between the germline ends. CDR3 region: CASSTPYNEQFF. The CDR3 DNA reads TGTGCCAGCAGTACCCCATACAATGAGCAGTTCTTC.

This clone was picked up one time. The rearrangement links TRBV2 to TRBJ2-5, with 8 bases lining up with TRBD2. From germline, CDR1 is SNHLY and CDR2 FYNNEI. V shed 6 bases, J shed 5 bases, and the junction held 11 bases outside the gene matches. The CDR3 runs to 15 residues. DNA for the CDR3: TGTGCCAGCAGGGTGACCAGCGGGGGAAGGGAGACCCAGTACTTC. This encodes CASRVTSGGRETQYF. Together with reference TRBV2 and TRBJ2-5, the CDR3 gives the full variable domain: EPEVTQTPSHQVTQMGQEVILRCVPISNHLYFYWYRQILGQKVEFLVSFYNNEISEKSEIFDDQFSVERPDGSNFTLKIRSTKLEDSAMYFCASRVTSGGRETQYFGPGTRLLVL.